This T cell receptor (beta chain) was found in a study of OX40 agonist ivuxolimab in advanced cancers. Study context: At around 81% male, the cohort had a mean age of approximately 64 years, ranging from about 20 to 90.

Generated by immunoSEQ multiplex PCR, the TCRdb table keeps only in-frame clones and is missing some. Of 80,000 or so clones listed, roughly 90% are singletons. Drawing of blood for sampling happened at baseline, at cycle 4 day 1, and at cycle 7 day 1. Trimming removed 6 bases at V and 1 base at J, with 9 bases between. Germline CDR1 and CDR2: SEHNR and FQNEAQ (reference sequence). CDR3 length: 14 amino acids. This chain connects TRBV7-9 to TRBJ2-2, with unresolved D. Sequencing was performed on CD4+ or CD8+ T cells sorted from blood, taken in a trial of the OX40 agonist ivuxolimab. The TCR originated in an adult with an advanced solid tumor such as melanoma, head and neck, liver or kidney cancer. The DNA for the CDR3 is TGTGCCAGCAGTCCCCCCAGGAACACCGGGGAGCTGTTTTTT. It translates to CASSPPRNTGELFF.